The TCR beta chain described here comes from a study of Ad26.COV2.S vaccination and SARS-CoV-2 variants. Regarding treatment: roughly 18 received Ad26.COV2.S at low or high dose, single or two shots; about five received placebo; per-sample allocation not given. Vaccine and placebo recipients were sampled on day 63 after the first injection. The V end was cut by 0 bases, the J end by 4 bases, with 15 bases between. CDR1 and CDR2 from the germline V gene are PRHDT and FYEKMQ (reference sequence). The length of the CDR3 is 16 residues. The table came from immunoSEQ multiplex PCR; TCRdb's copy has only in-frame clones and leaves some out. Of hundreds of thousands of clones listed, roughly 89% are singletons.

The V call is TRBV13, the J call TRBJ2-5; TRBD1 or TRBD2 may be the D gene (5 bases each). This TCR derives from a person between 18 and 65 years old who received the Ad26.COV2.S COVID-19 vaccine or a placebo. Sample: peripheral blood, taken in a trial of Ad26.COV2.S vaccine versus placebo. CDR3: CASSLGGTGVRETQYF. CDR3 sequence (DNA): TGTGCCAGCAGCTTAGGCGGGACCGGGGTGAGAGAGACCCAGTACTTC.